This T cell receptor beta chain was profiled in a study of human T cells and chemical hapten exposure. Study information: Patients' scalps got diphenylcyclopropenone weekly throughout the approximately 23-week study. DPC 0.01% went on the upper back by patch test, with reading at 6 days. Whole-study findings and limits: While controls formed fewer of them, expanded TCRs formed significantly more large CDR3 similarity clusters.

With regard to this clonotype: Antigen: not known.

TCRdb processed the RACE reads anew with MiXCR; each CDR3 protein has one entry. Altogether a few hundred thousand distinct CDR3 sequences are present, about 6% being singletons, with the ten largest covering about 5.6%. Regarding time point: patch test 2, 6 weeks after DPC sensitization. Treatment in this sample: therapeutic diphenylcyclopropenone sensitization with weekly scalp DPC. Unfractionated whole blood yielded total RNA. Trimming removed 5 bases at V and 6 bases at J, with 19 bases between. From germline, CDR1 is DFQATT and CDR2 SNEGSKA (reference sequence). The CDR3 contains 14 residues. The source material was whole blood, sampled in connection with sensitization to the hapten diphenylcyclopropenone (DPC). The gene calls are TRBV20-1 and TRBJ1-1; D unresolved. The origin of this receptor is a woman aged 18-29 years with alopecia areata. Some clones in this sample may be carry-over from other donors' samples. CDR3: CSAPPRRAPAEAFF. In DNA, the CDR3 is TGCAGTGCTCCTCCAAGGAGGGCGCCTGCTGAAGCTTTCTTT.